Described below is a single T cell receptor (beta chain) sequence and its context. The CDR3 consists of 15 residues. V shed 4 bases and J shed 4 bases, with 14 bases lying between them. Germline V gene lookup returns CDR1 SGHVS and CDR2 FQNEAQ. The source of the sample is a study of blood T cell repertoires in COVID-19. Libraries were prepared by immunoSEQ multiplex PCR; TCRdb keeps only in-frame clonotypes and omits some of them. The repertoire holds about 210,000 clones, with 82% as singletons. Material for sequencing was peripheral blood. The gene calls are TRBV7-8 and TRBJ2-1; D is perhaps TRBD2 (6 bases). The TCR comes from a woman between 65 and 79 years old with COVID-19, enrolled during active disease. The CDR3 loop is CASSSGLAEYNEQFF. In DNA, the CDR3 is TGTGCCAGCAGCTCCGGTTTAGCGGAATACAATGAGCAGTTCTTC.